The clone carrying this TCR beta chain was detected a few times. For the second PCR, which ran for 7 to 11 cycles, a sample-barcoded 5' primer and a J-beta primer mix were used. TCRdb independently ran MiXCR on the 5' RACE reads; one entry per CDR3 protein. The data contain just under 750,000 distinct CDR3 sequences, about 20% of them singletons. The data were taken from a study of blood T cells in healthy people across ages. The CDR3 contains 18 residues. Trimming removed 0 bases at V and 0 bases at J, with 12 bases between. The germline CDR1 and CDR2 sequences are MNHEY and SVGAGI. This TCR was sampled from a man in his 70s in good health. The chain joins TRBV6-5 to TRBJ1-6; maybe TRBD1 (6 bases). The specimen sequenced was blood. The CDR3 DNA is TGTGCCAGCAGTTACTCGACAGGCCTGAGCTCCTATAATTCACCCCTCCACTTT. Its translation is CASSYSTGLSSYNSPLHF.